These 22 T cell receptor beta chains were sequenced from one sample in a study of T cells after yellow fever vaccination. TCRdb called the 5' RACE reads again in MiXCR, with one record for every CDR3 protein. This sample has roughly 240,000 distinct CDR3 sequences, with 6% to 8% found just once. The sequenced sample was CD4+ T cells sorted from PBMCs, obtained on the day of the yellow fever booster vaccination. These receptors all stem from a young man who received the YFV17D yellow fever vaccine.

V usage is TRBV14 and J usage is TRBJ2-1; D call uncertain. Trimming shortened V by 1 base and J by 3 bases, and 22 bases separated the two germline ends. CDR3 length: 19 amino acids. In germline, CDR1 is SGHDN, CDR2 FVKESK. Here the CDR3 reads CASSQARSVSTTYYNEQFF. In nucleotides, the CDR3 is TGTGCCAGCAGCCAAGCTAGGTCTGTGTCCACGACTTACTACAATGAGCAGTTCTTC.

This clonotype was observed many times. This sequence joins TRBV30 and TRBJ2-1; D might be TRBD2 (5 bases). The CDR3 is 14 amino acids. V was trimmed by 0 bases and J by 4 bases, leaving 10 bases between them. Germline CDR1 reads GTSNPN; CDR2 reads SVGIG (reference sequence). The CDR3 loop reads CAWSVLTKYNEQFF. CDR3 DNA sequence: TGTGCCTGGAGTGTACTGACTAAGTACAATGAGCAGTTCTTC.

This clonotype was counted many times. The rearrangement uses TRBV20-1 and TRBJ1-6, with a tentative D call TRBD1 (5 bases). This CDR3 region has 17 residues. V lost 0 bases and J lost 1, with 13 bases in between. Germline CDR1 DFQATT, CDR2 SNEGSKA (reference sequence). CDR3 nucleotide sequence: TGCAGTGCTAGAGATAAGGCAGGGAGGTCCTATAATTCACCCCTCCACTTT. It yields the protein CSARDKAGRSYNSPLHF.

This clonotype has more than one count but fewer than ten. The gene calls are TRBV19 and TRBJ1-2, with 7 bases lining up with TRBD1. The CDR3 runs to 15 residues. The J segment lost 1 base and the V segment lost 1 base, leaving 3 bases of the junction unmatched. CDR1 is LNHDA and CDR2 is SQIVND in the germline V gene (reference sequence). The CDR3 coding sequence is TGTGCCAGTAGTATAGCCCGGGACAGTAACTATGGCTACACCTTC. This codes for CASSIARDSNYGYTF.

This clonotype was found a few times. Because it lacks the conserved phenylalanine or tryptophan at the end, this CDR3 is likely a read error. No DNA is shown, since the ends of the CDR3 on it are uncertain; the CDR3 is the one TCRdb lists. V usage is TRBV12-2 and J usage is TRBJ1-1. TRBV12-2 is tagged as a pseudogene. Ends included, the CDR3 has 8 residues. The CDR3 loop is CASRPRLG.

Concerning this clonotype: At one end the junction does not follow the germline gene, possibly because of a read error. The CDR3 here is CSARGGAQNYGYTF. CDR3 coding DNA: TGCAGCGCTAGGGGGGGGGCGCAAAACTATGGCTACACCTTC. The V and J genes are TRBV20-1 and TRBJ1-2, with D maybe TRBD1 (6 bases). This CDR3 contains 14 residues. Germline CDR1 and CDR2: DFQATT and SNEGSKA (reference sequence).

The V and J genes are TRBV7-9 and TRBJ2-3, with D perhaps TRBD2 (6 bases). V was trimmed by 0 bases and J by 7 bases, leaving 17 bases between them. The CDR3 is 16 residues long. The V gene's germline CDR1 is SEHNR and CDR2 FQNEAQ (reference sequence). CDR3 DNA sequence: TGTGCCAGCAGCTTAGCCTGGGCTAGCGATTCGTATACGCAGTATTTT. Its translation: CASSLAWASDSYTQYF. Combining the CDR3 with reference TRBV7-9 and TRBJ2-3 gives the whole variable domain DTGVSQNPRHKITKRGQNVTFRCDPISEHNRLYWYRQTLGQGPEFLTYFQNEAQLEKSRLLSDRFSAERPKGSFSTLEIQRTEQGDSAMYLCASSLAWASDSYTQYFGPGTRLTVL.

The J gene is TRBJ1-4, the V gene TRBV4-3, with TRBD1 matching over 10 bases. The V and J ends lost 3 bases and 8 bases, in that order; junction bases with no gene match: 6. This CDR3 comprises 15 residues. Germline values: CDR1 LGHNA, CDR2 YSLEER. CDR3 bases: TGCGCCAGCAGCCATTCCGGACAGGGGGGGGAAAAACTGTTTTTT. Residues: CASSHSGQGGEKLFF.

This clonotype was counted only a few times. The rearrangement joins TRBV10-3 to TRBJ2-7; 10 bases agree with TRBD1. Germline CDR1 ENHRY, CDR2 SYGVKD. V lost 0 bases and J lost 7; bases outside the gene matches: 9. CDR3 length equals 16 residues. In nucleotides, the CDR3 is TGTGCCATCAGTGAGTCCCGGAGGACAGGGGGTCGGGAGCAGTACTTC. Translating it yields CAISESRRTGGREQYF.

This clonotype was picked up many times. The chain links TRBV20-1 to TRBJ2-7; D not resolved. The V gene lost 1 base and the J gene lost 7 bases, with 17 bases spanning the gap. The CDR3 length is 14 residues. Germline CDR1 and CDR2: DFQATT and SNEGSKA (reference sequence). CDR3 coding DNA: TGCAGTGCTAGAGGGGGTGGCGTTTCATGGGAGCAGTACTTC. Protein product: CSARGGGVSWEQYF.

This clonotype was seen more than once but under ten times. The gene calls are TRBV7-9 and TRBJ2-6, with a possible D match to TRBD1 (6 bases). V shed 3 bases and J shed 7 bases, with 13 bases lying between them. The CDR3 is 15 amino acids. The germline gives CDR1 SEHNR, CDR2 FQNEAQ (reference sequence). In DNA, the CDR3 is TGTGCCAGCAGCTTGGGGGCCGATGGAGCCAACGTCCTGACTTTC. Amino acids: CASSLGADGANVLTF.

This clonotype was detected many times. The V call is TRBV6-5, the J call TRBJ2-7, with 13 bases that match TRBD2. The V and J ends lost 3 bases and 2 bases, in that order; junction bases with no gene match: 7. Germline V CDR1 and CDR2: MNHEY, SVGAGI. The CDR3 spans 17 residues. The CDR3 coding sequence is TGTGCCAGCAGTTATAAGACTAGCGGGAGGTTCCCCTACGAGCAGTACTTC. Translation: CASSYKTSGRFPYEQYF.

This clonotype was seen ten or more times. It may be a read error: a sequence one base away is much more abundant. The chain combines TRBV7-3 with TRBJ2-5; D possibly uses TRBD1 or TRBD2 (5 bases each). CDR3 size: 15 residues. CDR1 and CDR2 (germline): SGHTA, FQGTGA. DNA for the CDR3: TGTTCCAGCAGCTTAAGTGGGACCTCGGGAGAGACCCAGTACTTC. Amino acid sequence: CSSSLSGTSGETQYF.

This clonotype was detected only a few times. CDR3 sequence reads: CSTIGQLQETQYF. The CDR3 bases are TGCAGTACGATCGGACAGCTCCAAGAGACCCAGTACTTC. The genes are TRBV20-1 and TRBJ2-5; TRBD1 might be the D (6 bases). The CDR3 has 13 amino acids. V dropped 8 bases and J dropped 1 base, with 14 bases sitting between them. Germline CDR1 DFQATT, CDR2 SNEGSKA (reference sequence).

There are a few counts of this clonotype. V gene TRBV20-1 combines with J gene TRBJ1-1; D might be TRBD1 (5 bases). The CDR3 covers 14 residues. V lost 6 bases to trimming and J lost 7 bases, with 21 bases between them. Germline CDR1 and CDR2: DFQATT and SNEGSKA (reference sequence). In DNA, the CDR3 is TGCAGTGCCTCTATGGACACGGTGTTTCGTGAAGCTTTCTTT. This translates into CSASMDTVFREAFF.

This clonotype appeared a few times. The chain is built from TRBV19 and TRBJ2-1; maybe TRBD1 (6 bases). The CDR3 spans 15 residues. CDR1 and CDR2 (germline): LNHDA, SQIVND (reference sequence). Trimming removed 6 bases from V and 1 base from J, with 13 bases in between. CDR3 amino acids: CASRRDTSSYNEQFF. The CDR3 nucleotides read TGTGCCAGTAGACGGGACACCTCTTCCTACAATGAGCAGTTCTTC.

This clonotype was seen many times. The chain couples TRBV4-2 to TRBJ2-2; either TRBD1 or TRBD2 may fit D (5 bases each). Germline CDR1 and CDR2: LGHNA and YNFKEQ. V was clipped by 5 bases and J by 4 bases, with 17 bases between them. This CDR3 has 16 amino acids. CDR3 nucleotides: TGTGCCAGCAGCGAGCGAACCGGGACCCTCACCGGGGAGCTGTTTTTT. Amino acid sequence: CASSERTGTLTGELFF.

There are a few counts of this clonotype. The gene calls are TRBV18 and TRBJ2-3, with 10 bases lining up with TRBD2. The CDR3 has 24 amino acids. From germline, CDR1 is KGHSH and CDR2 LQKENI. Trimming cost V 0 bases and J 2 bases; bases outside gene matches: 26. CDR3 sequence (DNA): TGTGCCAGCTCACCACCGGGGACAGGCTCCAGCGGGAGGGCCACTGTTCGACTCACAGATACGCAGTATTTT. Translating gives CASSPPGTGSSGRATVRLTDTQYF.

This clonotype has a handful of counts. The chain joins TRBV18 to TRBJ2-1; 7 positions match TRBD1. Per the germline V gene, CDR1 is KGHSH and CDR2 is LQKENI. CDR3 length: 16 residues. The trim removed 0 bases at V and 12 bases at J, leaving 14 bases unmatched. In DNA, the CDR3 is TGTGCCAGCTCACCACCGAATTGGCGACAGGGCGTTCTGCAGTTCTTC. Residues: CASSPPNWRQGVLQFF.

This clonotype was recorded many times. The chain carries TRBV3-1 and TRBJ2-1, with 7 bases aligning to TRBD2. V trimming: 3 bases; J trimming: 5 bases; junction bases outside the gene matches: 4. The CDR3 has 14 amino acids. Looked up from germline, CDR1 is LGHDT and CDR2 is YNNKEL (reference sequence). CDR3 nucleotide sequence: TGTGCCAGCAGCCACGAGGGACTACACAATGAGCAGTTCTTC. It yields the protein CASSHEGLHNEQFF.

This clonotype is medium-sized within its sample. J is TRBJ2-1 and V is TRBV24-1; no definite D call. Germline V lookup: CDR1 KGHDR, CDR2 SFDVKD. The CDR3 is 12 residues long. Trimming stripped 4 bases from V and 10 bases from J, with 10 bases between. The CDR3 nucleotides read TGTGCCACCAGTGACTGGAGACAAGAGCAGTTCTTC. Amino acids: CATSDWRQEQFF.

This clonotype was detected many times. The V and J genes are TRBV18 and TRBJ2-3; 7 bases fit TRBD2. V lost 3 bases, J lost 4 bases, and 1 base stayed unmatched. Germline V CDR1 and CDR2: KGHSH, LQKENI. The CDR3 totals 13 residues. The CDR3 nucleotides read TGTGCCAGCTCACCCGGACTAGCAGATACGCAGTATTTT. Its translation is CASSPGLADTQYF.